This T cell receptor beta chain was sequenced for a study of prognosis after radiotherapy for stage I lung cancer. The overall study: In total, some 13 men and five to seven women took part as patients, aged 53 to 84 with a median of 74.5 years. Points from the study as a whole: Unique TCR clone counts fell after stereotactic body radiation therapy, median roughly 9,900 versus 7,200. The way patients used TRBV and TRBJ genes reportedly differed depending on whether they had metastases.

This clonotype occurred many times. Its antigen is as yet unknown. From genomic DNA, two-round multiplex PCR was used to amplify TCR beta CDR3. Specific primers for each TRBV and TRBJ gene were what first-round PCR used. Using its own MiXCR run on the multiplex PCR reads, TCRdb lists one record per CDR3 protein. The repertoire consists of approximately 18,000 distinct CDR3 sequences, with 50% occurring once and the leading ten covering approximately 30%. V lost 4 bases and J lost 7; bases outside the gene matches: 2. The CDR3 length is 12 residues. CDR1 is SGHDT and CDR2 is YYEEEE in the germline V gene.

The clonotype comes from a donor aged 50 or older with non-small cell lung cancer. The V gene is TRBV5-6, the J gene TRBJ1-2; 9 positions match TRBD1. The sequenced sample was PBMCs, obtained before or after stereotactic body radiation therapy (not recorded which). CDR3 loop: CASSHRGLGYTF. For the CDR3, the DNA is TGTGCCAGCAGCCACAGGGGGCTTGGCTACACCTTC.